This T cell receptor (beta chain) was recovered during a study of blood T cell repertoires in COVID-19 (dated by TCRdb to 2020 to 2022). Study-level background: The collaborator samples originated in the United States, Italy and Spain and spanned the acute and convalescent phases of COVID-19. The prospective study material was composed of cDNA or gDNA derived from T cells, B-cell-depleted T cells, or PBMCs. Where HLA class I and class II types were available, the types were taken from metadata supplied by the sample provider, not from assay-based typing. Nearly every sample came with metadata listing a de-identified subject ID, COVID-19 status, age in years and sex. Samples came from the ongoing ImmuneRACE study (first 160 participants) plus 1,254 subjects from 6 global collaborators. Subjects who had been exposed to COVID-19, were actively infected with it, or had recovered from it provided the deeply sampled blood TCRbeta repertoires that made up the dataset. A freely available public database, intended as a resource for researchers studying the immune response to SARS-CoV-2, is where the repertoires were released. The investigation overall reported the following: The amount of clinical and demographic metadata varied by source and participant and was provided uncurated.

Participants in the prospective study were aged about 18 to 100 years, lived in about two dozen United States geographic areas, and enrolled through a virtual design. In the prospective study, participants were assigned to cohorts based on the clinical history participants reported in a screening survey and a study questionnaire. Recovered participants in ImmuneRACE Cohort 3 were defined as having two consecutive negative NP/OP PCR tests, clearance from a healthcare professional, or resolution of symptoms. Mobile phlebotomists in the prospective study collected whole blood, serum and a nasopharyngeal or oropharyngeal swab from every participant. Additional blood draws and questionnaires over a 2-month period could optionally be provided by prospective study participants. Prospective study blood samples were shipped either frozen or at room temperature before DNA extraction. CDR1 and CDR2 (SGHTS, YDEGEE) derive from the germline V gene. V is cut by 0 bases and J by 5 bases, and the space between the germline ends is 15 bases. The CDR3 spans 16 residues, from the cysteine through the phenylalanine. The sequence is cut down to CDR3 DNA, 48 bases in frame from base 1.

Of note for this clone: Its antigen remains undetermined. Within one base of it there is no much larger clone, and no base qualities were kept.

TCRbeta CDR3 regions were amplified from genomic DNA using the immunoSEQ Assay, a bias-controlled multiplex PCR. As for the authors' bioinformatics: The number of nucleated cells in each sample was estimated by amplification of reference gene primers within the assay. To quantify the absolute abundance of each unique TCRbeta CDR3 rearrangement, sequence reads were collapsed and filtered. Productive Simpson clonality was computed per sample as the square root of Simpson's diversity index over productive rearrangements. In its TCRdb copy, this immuneACCESS table keeps in-frame sequences only and misses some clones. Where compared with another copy, unresolved V genes explain less than half of these, and the others have no known cause. Clone size and the V and J calls come from that table; the DNA yielded D and trimming. The sample yields about 250,000 clones; roughly 89% were counted once. The top ten hold approximately 9% of the sample.

This clonotype was sampled from a man aged 35 to 55 who had recovered from COVID-19. Here the chain combines TRBV5-8 and TRBJ2-1; matching of 6 bases hints at TRBD2 as the D gene. The sequenced material came from PBMCs or T cells enriched from blood (not recorded which). The sequenced DNA is TGTGCCAGCAGCTTGGCCACAGCCACTAGCCACAATGAGCAGTTCTTC. This yields the protein CASSLATATSHNEQFF.